This T cell receptor (beta chain) is from a study of blood T cell repertoires in COVID-19. Looking at the study overall: COVID-19 samples from acute and convalescent phases originated in the United States, Italy and Spain. T cells, B-cell-depleted T cells, or PBMCs supplied cDNA or gDNA.

Germline V gives CDR1 SGHNT, CDR2 YYREEE (reference sequence). The V gene end was trimmed by 4 bases and the J gene end by 3 bases; junction bases not matched to a gene: 9. This CDR3 contains 15 residues. Measured with immunoSEQ multiplex PCR; TCRdb has only the in-frame clones, and not every one. In the table there are fewer than 500,000 clones, roughly 90% of which are singletons. This sequence was found in a woman aged 30 to 39 with active or convalescent COVID-19. Sequenced: peripheral blood. The gene calls are TRBV5-4 and TRBJ1-1, with 7 bases identical to TRBD1. The CDR3: CASSTYDRVDTEAFF. The CDR3 DNA sequence: TGTGCCAGCAGCACTTATGACAGGGTGGACACTGAAGCTTTCTTT.